These 17 T cell receptor beta chains originate from one sample sequenced in a study of breast tumors, draining lymph nodes, adjacent tissues. The lymph nodes were axillary draining lymph nodes from breast cancer patients. TCRdb reprocessed the multiplex PCR reads with MiXCR, giving one entry per CDR3 protein. Here the sample spans about 230,000 distinct CDR3 sequences, about 30% being singletons. The material sequenced was axillary lymph node tissue. These receptors came from a female donor with breast cancer. Some clones in this sample may be carry-over from other donors' samples.

This clonotype was found many times. V and J are TRBV20-1 and TRBJ2-1, with unresolved D. Trimming pared 5 bases from V and 6 bases from J, leaving 20 bases between. Germline CDR1 reads DFQATT; CDR2 reads SNEGSKA (reference sequence). The CDR3 totals 15 residues. The DNA for the CDR3 is TGCAGTGCTTTACCCCCCCCAACCCGATTCAATGAGCAGTTCTTC. Translated, it gives CSALPPPTRFNEQFF.

At least ten counts were recorded for this clonotype. The V and J genes are TRBV12-3 or TRBV12-4 and TRBJ2-5, with 7 bases matching TRBD2. J gave up 1 base and V 3 bases, and 8 bases lay outside the gene matches. The CDR3 has 16 amino acids. CDR3 sequence (DNA): TGTGCCAGCAGTTTCGCGCGGGGGAGAGGCCAAGAGACCCAGTACTTC. It is translated as CASSFARGRGQETQYF.

The chain links TRBV12-3 or TRBV12-4 to TRBJ1-4; 7 bases agree with TRBD1. J gave up 8 bases and V 6 bases, and 9 bases lay outside the gene matches. There are 14 residues in the CDR3. CDR3 nucleotides: TGTGCCAGCAGCTTGACAGGGATGTGGGAAAAACTGTTTTTT. Its translation: CASSLTGMWEKLFF.

This clonotype was observed once. This sequence joins TRBV12-3 or TRBV12-4 and TRBJ2-3; TRBD2 is a possible D gene (6 bases). V was pared by 7 bases and J by 7 bases, with 21 bases between. This CDR3 region has 15 residues. The CDR3: CASTPGEVTGNTQYF. Here the CDR3 DNA reads TGTGCCAGCACACCGGGAGAGGTCACCGGGAATACGCAGTATTTT.

Concerning this clonotype: This may arise from a read error, as a much more abundant clone is one base away. The chain joins TRBV7-3 to TRBJ2-6; possible D gene TRBD1, 5 bases. Germline V CDR1 and CDR2: SGHTA, FQGTGA. The CDR3 is made up of 18 amino acids. CDR3 nucleotides: TGTGCCAGCAGCTCGTCGTCAGGGCAGAGCTCTGGGGCCCACGTCCTGACTTTC. This codes for CASSSSSGQSSGAHVLTF.

Of note for this clonotype: A read error may explain this, as a much larger clone is one base away. CDR3 amino acids: CASSILAGGYNEQLF. In DNA form, the CDR3 reads TGTGCCAGTAGTATCTTAGCGGGAGGGTACAATGAGCAGCTCTTC. The chain carries TRBV19 and TRBJ2-1; 11 bases line up with TRBD2. The germline gives CDR1 LNHDA, CDR2 SQIVND (reference sequence). CDR3 length equals 15 residues.

In its sample, this clonotype was seen many times. This chain uses TRBV2 with TRBJ1-2; D unresolved. From germline, CDR1 is SNHLY and CDR2 FYNNEI. V lost 8 bases and J 8 bases, leaving 18 bases between the germline ends. CDR3 size: 13 residues. CDR3 region: CASCVEIPLGYTF. As DNA, the CDR3 is TGTGCCAGCTGTGTTGAGATCCCCTTGGGCTACACCTTC. Supplemented by reference TRBV2 and TRBJ1-2, the full variable domain reads EPEVTQTPSHQVTQMGQEVILRCVPISNHLYFYWYRQILGQKVEFLVSFYNNEISEKSEIFDDQFSVERPDGSNFTLKIRSTKLEDSAMYFCASCVEIPLGYTFGSGTRLTVV.

This clonotype was detected ten times or more. This rearrangement joins TRBV20-1 to TRBJ2-3, with 9 bases identical to TRBD2. This CDR3 is built from 15 residues. Trimming at V came to 5 bases and at J to 2 bases, leaving 8 bases not matched to a gene. Per the germline V gene, CDR1 is DFQATT and CDR2 is SNEGSKA (reference sequence). As DNA, the CDR3 is TGCAGTGCTGGCCTTAGCGGGGGACCCACAGATACGCAGTATTTT. Protein sequence: CSAGLSGGPTDTQYF.

For this clonotype: Lacking the conserved final phenylalanine or tryptophan, this CDR3 likely reflects a read error. The DNA is omitted, as the CDR3 cannot be located on it reliably, and the CDR3 follows TCRdb's listing. V is TRBV6-5 and J is TRBJ1-6. Germline CDR1 MNHEY, CDR2 SVGAGI. The CDR3 adds up to 12 amino acids, both ends counted. This CDR3 reads CASSYSEGPRHL.

This clonotype was detected a few times. This chain connects TRBV18 to TRBJ2-1; the D gene is possibly TRBD2 (6 bases). The CDR3 length is 14 residues. Trimming cost V 0 bases and J 16 bases, with 19 bases left between them. Germline V gene lookup returns CDR1 KGHSH and CDR2 LQKENI. The CDR3 DNA follows: TGTGCCAGCTCACCACCGAGTCGAACTAGCCGATTTTTCTTC. Protein product: CASSPPSRTSRFFF.

This clonotype was counted many times. This CDR3 is CASSLDGRANEQFF. CDR3 DNA: TGTGCCAGCAGCTTGGACGGGAGGGCCAATGAGCAGTTCTTC. The chain uses TRBV7-3 and TRBJ2-1, with TRBD2 identical over 8 bases. Germline V gene lookup returns CDR1 SGHTA and CDR2 FQGTGA. This CDR3 contains 14 residues. V was clipped by 3 bases and J by 6 bases; unmatched bases: 4.

This clonotype was seen ten or more times. The chain couples TRBV7-9 to TRBJ2-1; 10 bases align to TRBD2. Germline lookup yields CDR1 SEHNR and CDR2 FQNEAQ (reference sequence). J gave up 8 bases and V 6 bases, and 13 bases lay outside the gene matches. CDR3 size: 16 residues. CDR3 coding DNA: TGTGCCAGCAGAATAGTCAATAGCGGGAGGATTGATGAGCAGTTCTTC. It codes for CASRIVNSGRIDEQFF.

This clonotype was seen repeatedly, ten times or more. In DNA form, the CDR3 reads TGCGCCAGCAGCTTGGGGGGACAGGTCGGCGAGACCCAGTACTTC. Protein product: CASSLGGQVGETQYF. The V call is TRBV5-1, the J call TRBJ2-5; 8 nucleotides match TRBD1. The CDR3 is made up of 15 amino acids. Germline CDR1 is SGHRS and CDR2 is YFSETQ. The trim removed 0 bases at V and 5 bases at J, leaving 6 bases unmatched.

The table lists this clonotype with many counts. The chain employs TRBV12-3 or TRBV12-4 and TRBJ2-7; 8 bases map to TRBD2. V lost 0 bases and J lost 1; bases outside the gene matches: 8. The CDR3 loop spans 17 amino acids. CDR3: CASSLAGGREGSYEQYF. DNA for the CDR3: TGTGCCAGCAGTTTAGCAGGGGGACGGGAGGGGTCCTACGAGCAGTACTTC.

This clonotype is a singleton in its sample. This chain uses TRBV12-3 or TRBV12-4 with TRBJ1-2; a weak D match, TRBD1 (6 bases). Trimming left V 5 bases short and J 3 bases short, with 10 bases between. The CDR3 runs to 13 residues. CDR3 amino acids: CASSKDSHYGYTF. DNA for the CDR3: TGTGCCAGCAGTAAGGACAGCCACTATGGCTACACCTTC.

This chain links TRBV29-1 with TRBJ2-3; 13 nucleotides line up with TRBD2. The germline gives CDR1 SQVTM, CDR2 ANQGSEA. The trim removed 7 bases at V and 3 bases at J, leaving 16 bases unmatched. The CDR3 has 18 residues. CDR3 bases: TGCAGCGCCGACACTAGCGGGAGGGGGACCGGGTTGACAGATACGCAGTATTTT. Translating gives CSADTSGRGTGLTDTQYF.

This clonotype has ten or more counts. The CDR3 region is CASSWTGGNGHNEQFF. For the CDR3, the DNA is TGTGCCAGCAGCTGGACAGGGGGCAACGGTCACAATGAGCAGTTCTTC. The genes are TRBV7-2 and TRBJ2-1; 11 bases are shared with TRBD1. Germline CDR1 is SGHTA and CDR2 is FQGNSA. The V segment lost 4 bases and the J segment 5 bases; nucleotides outside the gene matches: 7. The CDR3 consists of 16 residues.